Listed here is a single TCR beta chain. Its cognate antigen is unknown. Trimming cost V 5 bases and J 1 base; bases outside gene matches: 4. The germline V gene has CDR1 SGHTA and CDR2 FQGNSA. There are 15 residues in the CDR3. Generated by immunoSEQ multiplex PCR, the TCRdb table keeps only in-frame clones and is missing some. The sample includes under 95,000 clones, about nine tenths of them seen just once. Samples with a second dose at about 4 or about 12 weeks were pooled together. The data stem from a study of T cell responses to AZD1222 COVID-19 vaccine. Study conclusions and caveats: No repertoire was sampled before or during the peak T cell response, only after it. Reportedly, close to half of spike-specific TCRs are directed against unmutated variant regions.

Sequenced material: peripheral blood, taken 28 days after the second AZD1222 dose. This chain connects TRBV7-2 to TRBJ2-2; 7 bases align to TRBD1. The sequence was collected from an adult who received the AZD1222 COVID-19 vaccine. The CDR3 reads CASSHRDRNTGELFF. The CDR3 DNA reads as TGTGCCAGCAGCCACCGGGACAGGAACACCGGGGAGCTGTTTTTT. Full variable domain (rest looked up from reference TRBV7-2 and TRBJ2-2): GAGVSQSPSNKVTEKGKDVELRCDPISGHTALYWYRQSLGQGLEFLIYFQGNSAPDKSGLPSDRFSAERTGGSVSTLTIQRTQQEDSAVYLCASSHRDRNTGELFFGEGSRLTVL.